This record concerns one TCR beta chain sequence. Its recognized antigen is unknown. Base qualities are missing; no much larger clone stands one base away. Inclusion was restricted to participants for whom at least one PBMC sample before ART initiation and at least two post-ART samples were available. Treatment was received in the United States of America by all participants with HIV. Cryopreserved samples of about 0.95-11 million PBMC were thawed and washed before DNA extraction. At the time of the earliest PBMC sample, participants with HIV were aged between 23 and 54 years. Each participant contributed PBMC samples from 1-4 timepoints before ART initiation and 2-8 timepoints after ART initiation, with a median of 7 samples. Serial HIV viral load, CD4+ T-cell count, ART history and demographic data were obtained for every participant. A Qiagen kit on a QIAcube was used to extract genomic DNA from unsorted PBMC, with samples processed in batches of 12.

This sample stems from a study of long-term antiretroviral therapy in people with HIV (dated by TCRdb to between 2021 and 2024). Notes on the research overall: Collection of the earliest samples took place about a decade ahead of the 2015 WHO recommendation for immediate ART, at a time when ART was typically delayed until CD4 counts fell. A retrospective serial study tested whether changes in peripheral blood TRB repertoire composition and diversity were associated with ART initiation and durable HIV suppression. A total of roughly 200 cryopreserved PBMC samples came from around 30 adults with confirmed HIV infection and were collected serially over a mean of roughly six years (range 1-12). Among the approximately 30 participants with HIV, eleven were female. No cross-contamination during QIAcube processing was shown when test extractions of a monoclonal T-cell line were performed alongside over 25 polyclonal samples. Results and caveats for the whole study, not just this receptor: The repertoire was dominated across all time points by expanded TRB clones identified before ART initiation, although this dominance was seen to fluctuate and to decrease in many PLHIV after ART. Compared with controls, HIV repertoires had narrower CDR3 length ranges, and the network structure pointed to an antigen-experienced repertoire that shifted only slightly toward naive after ART. Because pre-ART samples had limited cell numbers, unsorted PBMC were profiled rather than sorted CD4+ and CD8+ T cells. Because PBMC availability was limited, only the TCR beta chain was sequenced, with no alpha chain pairing. Inferences about post-ART repertoire changes are limited because no data were available on ART adherence, viral resistance or therapy changes. The samples were dated from 2004 to 2017, and the ART regimens that were used may be less effective than current ART regimens. A significant increase in TRB diversity was found to be associated with ART initiation, although TRB diversity was observed to remain significantly below that of transplant donor controls even after long-term ART.

From a lookup of the germline V gene, CDR1 and CDR2 are KGHSH and LQKENI. V is pruned by 3 bases and J by 7 bases, leaving 4 bases of the junction without a gene match. The CDR3 has 15 amino acids, counting the end cysteine and phenylalanine. Of all the DNA, just the CDR3 is kept, 45 bases in frame from base 1. Sequencing of the TRB variable region was done with the immunoSEQ hsTCRB v3.0 assay at survey level resolution. The target sequencing depth for TRB was 40,000-50,000 T-cell genomes per sample. Pooled TRB libraries were sequenced on an Illumina MiSeq with a v3 150-cycle kit. The authors' pipeline ran thus. Repertoire analysis was performed in R inside a reproducible Nextflow workflow that covered QC, data transformation and analysis. LymphoSeq2, an R package for AIRR-Seq data exploration, was used to implement custom analyses. A few samples that produced fewer than 5000 total TRB sequences were removed, so about 200 HIV repertoires were analyzed. Among the 170 to 200 HIV repertoires that were kept, almost 60 were collected before ART initiation and more than 120 were collected after ART initiation. Repertoires were downsampled to 5000 TRB nucleotide sequences, with summary statistics averaged over 100 downsampling iterations. TRB sequences were retained for analysis only if CDR3 regions of at least seven amino acids were present. Diversity was assessed using a clonality score derived from Shannon entropy and using the Gini coefficient. In repertoire networks, the top 5000 CDR3 amino acid sequences were linked whenever an edit distance of one separated two sequences. GLIPH2 predicted antigen specificity groups and MHC restriction for TRB CDR3 amino acid sequences. CDR3 amino acid sequences were matched against VDJdb and McPAS-TCR to flag known CMV, EBV, HIV or tissue antigen associations. Pre-ART, post-ART and control groups were compared with Wilcoxon signed-rank tests and Holm-Bonferroni correction. TCRdb took this table from immuneACCESS and kept in-frame rearrangements with V and J called. Such tables lack part of the clones; where checked against another copy, unresolved V genes explain under half of the gap, and the rest is unexplained. For V, J and clone size, that table is used; D and trimming come from the DNA. The sample includes some 31,000 clones, with 97% observed a single time. 1.9% of the sample is taken by the ten largest.

The chain is assembled from TRBV18 and TRBJ2-1; 12 junctional bases match TRBD2. The receptor's source is a man between 25 and 39 years old with HIV. The input for sequencing was unsorted PBMCs, taken 7.6 years after starting antiretroviral therapy. CDR3 reads: CASSPAGLAGNEQFF. The nucleotide sequence reads as follows: TGTGCCAGCTCACCGGCCGGACTAGCGGGGAATGAGCAGTTCTTC.